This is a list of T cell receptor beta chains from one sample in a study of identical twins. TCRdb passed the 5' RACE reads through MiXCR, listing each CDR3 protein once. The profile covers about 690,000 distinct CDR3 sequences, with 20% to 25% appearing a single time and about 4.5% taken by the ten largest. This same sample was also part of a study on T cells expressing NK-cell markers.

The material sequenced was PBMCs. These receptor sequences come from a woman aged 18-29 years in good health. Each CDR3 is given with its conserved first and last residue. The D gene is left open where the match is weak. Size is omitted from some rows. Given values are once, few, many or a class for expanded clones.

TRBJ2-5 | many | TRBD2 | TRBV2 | TGTGCCAGCAGTCAGGGACTAGCGGGGGGCGAGAAGACCCAGTACTTC | CASSQGLAGGEKTQYF
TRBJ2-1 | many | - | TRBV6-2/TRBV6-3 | TGTGCCAGCAGTTACTCGAGGACCAATGAGCAGTTCTTC | CASSYSRTNEQFF
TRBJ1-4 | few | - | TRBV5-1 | TGCGCCAGCAGCCGTGAAAATGAAAAACTGTTTTTT | CASSRENEKLFF
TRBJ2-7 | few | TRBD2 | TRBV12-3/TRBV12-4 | TGTGCCAGCAGAGTAGCGGGAGCAACCTACGAGCAGTACTTC | CASRVAGATYEQYF
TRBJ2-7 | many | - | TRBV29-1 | TGCAGCGCAGCAGGGGACTCCTACGAGCAGTACTTC | CSAAGDSYEQYF
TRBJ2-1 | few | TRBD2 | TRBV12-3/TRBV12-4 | TGTGCCAGCTCCGAGCGGGAGGGCCTTGAGGGGAATGAGCAGTTCTTC | CASSEREGLEGNEQFF
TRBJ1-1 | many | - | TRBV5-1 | TGCGCCAGCAGCTTGTTTCAGATGAACACTGAAGCTTTCTTT | CASSLFQMNTEAFF
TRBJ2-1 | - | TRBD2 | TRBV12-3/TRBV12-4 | TGTGCCAGCAAGTGGACTAGCGGGGGGGGTGAGCAGTTCTTC | CASKWTSGGGEQFF
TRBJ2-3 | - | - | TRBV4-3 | TGCGCCAGCAGCCAAGTAAGGTGGACCCGCACAGATACGCAGTATTTT | CASSQVRWTRTDTQYF
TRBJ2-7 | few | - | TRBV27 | TGTGCCAGCAGTCCAGCCACAGGGATAGTCCACGAGCAGTACTTC | CASSPATGIVHEQYF
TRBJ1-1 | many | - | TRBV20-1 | TGCAGTGCTAGAGATGGGGGCACTGAAGCTTTCTTT | CSARDGGTEAFF
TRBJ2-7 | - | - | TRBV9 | TGTGCCAGCAGCGTACACGCGACAGCATCCTACGAGCAGTACTTC | CASSVHATASYEQYF
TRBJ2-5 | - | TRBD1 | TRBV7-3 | TGTGCCAGCAGCTTAACGAGGGACAGTCAAGAGACCCAGTACTTC | CASSLTRDSQETQYF
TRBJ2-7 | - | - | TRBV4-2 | TGTGCCAGCAGCCAAGATTTATCCCCAGGGGAGCAGTACTTC | CASSQDLSPGEQYF
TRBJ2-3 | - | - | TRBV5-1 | TGCGCCAGCAGCTTGGCCCCGAGGGACTACCGGAGGGGGGATACGCAGTATTTT | CASSLAPRDYRRGDTQYF
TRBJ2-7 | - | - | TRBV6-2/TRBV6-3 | TGTGCCAGCAGTTACGCCAGTCCAACAGGGTTCACCTACGAGCAGTACTTC | CASSYASPTGFTYEQYF
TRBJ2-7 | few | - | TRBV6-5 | TGTGCCAGCAGTTTAAGGGACACAGCCTACGAGCAGTACTTC | CASSLRDTAYEQYF
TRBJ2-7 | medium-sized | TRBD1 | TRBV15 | TGTGCCACCAGCGGGGGACAGGGGCCCTACGAGCAGTACTTC | CATSGGQGPYEQYF
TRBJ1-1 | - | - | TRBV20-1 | TGCAGTGCTAGTCTTGCAGGGAACACTGAAGCTTTCTTT | CSASLAGNTEAFF
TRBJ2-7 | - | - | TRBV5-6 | TGTGCCAGCAGCTTTAGTCGGGGCGGAAGCTCCTACGAGCAGTACTTC | CASSFSRGGSSYEQYF
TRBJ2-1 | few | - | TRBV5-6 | TGTGCCAGCAGCTTGGTCATAGTCGACCCCACGAATGAGCAGTTCTTC | CASSLVIVDPTNEQFF
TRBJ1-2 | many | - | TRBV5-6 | TGTGCCAGCAGTCCCGGGAGCTATGGCTACACCTTC | CASSPGSYGYTF
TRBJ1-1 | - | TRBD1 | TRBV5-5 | TGTGCCAGCAGCCTTAAGACAGGGGCGAACACTGAAGCTTTCTTT | CASSLKTGANTEAFF
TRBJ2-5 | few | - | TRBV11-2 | TGTGCCAGCAGCCCGACTAGACAAGAGACCCAGTACTTC | CASSPTRQETQYF
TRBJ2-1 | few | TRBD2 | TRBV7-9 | TGTGCCAGCAGCTTCCCACTAGCGGGGGGCAATGAGCAGTTCTTC | CASSFPLAGGNEQFF
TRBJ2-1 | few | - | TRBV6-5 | TGTGCCAGCAGTTTAGGACCCATGAATCGAAGGGGGAATGAGCAGTTCTTC | CASSLGPMNRRGNEQFF